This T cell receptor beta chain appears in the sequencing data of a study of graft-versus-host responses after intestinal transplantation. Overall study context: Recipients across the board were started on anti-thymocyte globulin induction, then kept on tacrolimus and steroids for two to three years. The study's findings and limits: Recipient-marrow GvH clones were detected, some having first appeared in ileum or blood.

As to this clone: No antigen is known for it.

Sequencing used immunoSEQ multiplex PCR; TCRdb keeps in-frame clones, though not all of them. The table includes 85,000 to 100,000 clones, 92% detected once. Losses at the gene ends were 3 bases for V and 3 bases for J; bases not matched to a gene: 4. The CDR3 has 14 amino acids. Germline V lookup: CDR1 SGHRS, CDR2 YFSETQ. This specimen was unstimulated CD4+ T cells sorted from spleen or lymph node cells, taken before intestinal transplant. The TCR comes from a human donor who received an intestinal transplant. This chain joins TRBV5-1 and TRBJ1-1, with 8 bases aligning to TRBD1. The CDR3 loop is CASSSGQGYTEAFF. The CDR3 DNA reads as TGCGCCAGCAGCTCCGGACAGGGATACACTGAAGCTTTCTTT.